The source of this T cell receptor beta chain is a study of blood T cell repertoires in COVID-19. Study-level information: Spain, Italy and the United States supplied samples that represented acute and convalescent COVID-19. The cDNA or gDNA used as material had been derived from T cells, B-cell-depleted T cells, or PBMCs.

The CDR3 contains 14 residues. Germline V lookup: CDR1 SGHTA, CDR2 FQGNSA. J lost 5 bases, V lost 3 bases, and 5 bases had no gene match. Original handling: Reference gene primers were amplified, and this amplification served to estimate nucleated cell counts. This table comes from immunoSEQ multiplex PCR, and its TCRdb copy is limited to in-frame clones, with some not included. The DNA gave D and trimming, while V, J and clone size come from that table. There are 18,000 or so clones in the sample; roughly 90% occur only once, and 9.5% to 10% lies in the top ten. This chain links TRBV7-2 with TRBJ1-2; 8 bases line up with TRBD1. The clonotype was recovered from a man aged 35 to 55 with active COVID-19. The sequenced material came from peripheral blood. CDR3 bases: TGTGCCAGCAGCTTTGGACAGGGCCGTTATGGCTACACCTTC. This codes for CASSFGQGRYGYTF.